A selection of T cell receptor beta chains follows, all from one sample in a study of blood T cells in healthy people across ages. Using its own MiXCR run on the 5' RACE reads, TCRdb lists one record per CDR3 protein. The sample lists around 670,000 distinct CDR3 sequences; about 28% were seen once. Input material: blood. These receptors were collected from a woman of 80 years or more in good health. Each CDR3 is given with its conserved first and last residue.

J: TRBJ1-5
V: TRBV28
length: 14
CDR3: CASSGQPSLQPQHF

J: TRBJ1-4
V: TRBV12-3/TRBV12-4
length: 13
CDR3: CASLDRASRRLFF

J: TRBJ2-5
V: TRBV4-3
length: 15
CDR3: CASSHASGGGETQYF

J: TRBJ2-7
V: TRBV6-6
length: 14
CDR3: CASSYGQGGNEQYF

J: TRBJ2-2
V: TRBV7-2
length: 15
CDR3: CASSLSGQNTGERFF

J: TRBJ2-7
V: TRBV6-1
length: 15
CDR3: CASSDIGSISYEQYF

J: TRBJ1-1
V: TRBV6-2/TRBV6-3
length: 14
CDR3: CASSPGPGGAEAFF

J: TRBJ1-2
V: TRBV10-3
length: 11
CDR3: CAISDLWGYTF

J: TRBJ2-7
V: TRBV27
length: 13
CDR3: CASSWGSTYEQYF

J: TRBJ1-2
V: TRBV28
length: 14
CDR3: CASSLGQERGGYTF

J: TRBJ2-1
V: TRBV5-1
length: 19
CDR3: CASSLPGLAGGSSHNEQFF

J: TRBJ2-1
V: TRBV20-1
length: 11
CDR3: CSASGGNEQFF

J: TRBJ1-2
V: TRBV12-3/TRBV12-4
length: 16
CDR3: CASSQGSAGVNYGYTF

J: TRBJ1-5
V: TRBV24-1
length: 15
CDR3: CATSDSTGLNQPQHF

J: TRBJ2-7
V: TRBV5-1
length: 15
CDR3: CASSLESGDTYEQYF

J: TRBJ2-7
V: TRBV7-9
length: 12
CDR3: CASSLEVDEQYF

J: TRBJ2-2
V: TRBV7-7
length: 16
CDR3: CASSLEGARNTGELFF

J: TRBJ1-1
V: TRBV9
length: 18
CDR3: CASSSDLRGQGTNTEAFF

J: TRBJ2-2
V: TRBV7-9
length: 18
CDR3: CASSLVRGLVINTGELFF

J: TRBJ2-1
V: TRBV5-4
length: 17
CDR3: CASSRPSGTGHHNEQFF

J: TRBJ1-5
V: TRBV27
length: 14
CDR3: CASSLGRNNQPRHF

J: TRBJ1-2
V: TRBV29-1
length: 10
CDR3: CSVQLYGYTF

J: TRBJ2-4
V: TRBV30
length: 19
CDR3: CAWSVRLAGGPVTKNIQYF

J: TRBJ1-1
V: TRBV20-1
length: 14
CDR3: CSARRGSGNTEAFF

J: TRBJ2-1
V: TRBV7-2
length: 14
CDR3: CASSPGTGGFEQFF

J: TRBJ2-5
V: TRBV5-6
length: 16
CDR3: CASSLVAGTSQETQYF

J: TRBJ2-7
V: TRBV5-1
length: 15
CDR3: CASSLGTSGNYEQYF

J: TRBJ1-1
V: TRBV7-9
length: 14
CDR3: CASSPRQMNTEAFF

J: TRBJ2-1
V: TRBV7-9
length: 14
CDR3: CASSLGDAYNEQFF

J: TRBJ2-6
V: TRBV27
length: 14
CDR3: CASSSRPGANVLTF

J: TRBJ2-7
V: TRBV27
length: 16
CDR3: CASWGLAGDWGYEQYF

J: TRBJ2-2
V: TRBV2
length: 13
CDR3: CASSPGGSGELFF

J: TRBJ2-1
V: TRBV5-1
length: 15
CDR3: CASSLVGSSYNEQFF

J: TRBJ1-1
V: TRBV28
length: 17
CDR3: CASRKGGQARKNTEAFF

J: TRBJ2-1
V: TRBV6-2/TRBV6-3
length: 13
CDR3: CASSYIGVGEQFF

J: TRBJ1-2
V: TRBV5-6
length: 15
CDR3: CASSLGHLVDYGYTF

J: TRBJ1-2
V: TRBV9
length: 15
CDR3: CASSPPTGSNYGYTF

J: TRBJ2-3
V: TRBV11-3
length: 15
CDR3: CASSRGSYTSDTQYF

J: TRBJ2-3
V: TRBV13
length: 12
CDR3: CASSLRQQGWYF

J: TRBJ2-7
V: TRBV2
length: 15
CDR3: CASSLLQTGSYEQYF

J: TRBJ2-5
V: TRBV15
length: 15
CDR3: CATSTEGGAWETQYF

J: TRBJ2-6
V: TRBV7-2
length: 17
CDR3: CASSLDTTSSGANVLTF

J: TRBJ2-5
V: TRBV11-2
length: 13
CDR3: CASSRVVGETQYF

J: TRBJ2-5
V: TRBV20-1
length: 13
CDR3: CSATGTGLNEQYF

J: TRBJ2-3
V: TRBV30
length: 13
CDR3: CAWSAYRESGQYF

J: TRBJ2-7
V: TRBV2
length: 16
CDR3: CASSAPGLAGAYEQYF

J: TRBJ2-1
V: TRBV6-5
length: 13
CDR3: CASSYSPYNEQFF

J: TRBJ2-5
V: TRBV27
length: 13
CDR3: CASGGTLQETQYF